This T cell receptor beta chain was identified during a study of T cells in Graves' hyperthyroidism and ophthalmopathy. Stable disease denoted Graves' hyperthyroidism without ophthalmopathy progression within 18 months. Aged 18 to 65, the patients had hyperthyroidism that was newly diagnosed and had lasted under 2 months. General observations from the study: Using 13 V-J features, a model discriminated ophthalmopathy from stable hyperthyroidism. Blood samples included most of the expanded thyroid clonotypes exceeding 0.001.

The TCR beta CDR3 regions underwent amplification using RNA transcripts as the source. RT-PCR in the first round (using the HTBI primer set) targeted the TCR CDR3. TCRdb called the multiplex PCR reads again in MiXCR, with one record for every CDR3 protein. Among roughly 570,000 distinct CDR3 sequences listed, approximately 44% were seen once. This CDR3 has 14 amino acids. The junction had 8 bases not matched to a gene; V was cut back by 6 bases and J by 4 bases. Germline V CDR1 and CDR2: DFQATT, SNEGSKA (reference sequence). As regards this clonotype: Its specificity is unknown.

This TCR derives from a woman younger than 35 with Graves' hyperthyroidism. The chain employs TRBV20-1 and TRBJ1-1, with 10 bases fitting TRBD1. Input material: peripheral blood or thyroid tissue (not recorded which). The CDR3: CSAGGTGEGTEAFF. CDR3 DNA sequence: TGCAGTGCCGGGGGGACAGGGGAGGGCACTGAAGCTTTCTTT.